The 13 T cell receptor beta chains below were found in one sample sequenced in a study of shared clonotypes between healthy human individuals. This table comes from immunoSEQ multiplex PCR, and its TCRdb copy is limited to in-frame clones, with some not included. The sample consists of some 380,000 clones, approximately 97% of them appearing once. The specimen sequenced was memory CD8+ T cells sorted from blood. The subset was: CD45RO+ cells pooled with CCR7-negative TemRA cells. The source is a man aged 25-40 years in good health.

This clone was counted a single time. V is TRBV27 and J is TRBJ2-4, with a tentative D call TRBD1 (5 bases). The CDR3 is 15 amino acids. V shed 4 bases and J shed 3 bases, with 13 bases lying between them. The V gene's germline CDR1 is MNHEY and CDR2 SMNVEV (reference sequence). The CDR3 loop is CASSWAGSRKNIQYF. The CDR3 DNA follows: TGTGCCAGCAGTTGGGCAGGGTCTCGCAAAAACATTCAGTACTTC.

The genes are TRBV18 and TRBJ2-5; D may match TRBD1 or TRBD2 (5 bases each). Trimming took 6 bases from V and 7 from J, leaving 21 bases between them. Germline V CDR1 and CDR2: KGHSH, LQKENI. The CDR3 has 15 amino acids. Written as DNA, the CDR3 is TGTGCCAGCTCCCTCCGGGACGGGGCTCTTGGGACCCAGTACTTC. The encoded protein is CASSLRDGALGTQYF.

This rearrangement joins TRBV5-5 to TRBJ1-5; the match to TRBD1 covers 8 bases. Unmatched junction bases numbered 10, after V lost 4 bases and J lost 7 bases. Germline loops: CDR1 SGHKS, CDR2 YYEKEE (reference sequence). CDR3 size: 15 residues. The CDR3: CASSPGQGVRQPQHF. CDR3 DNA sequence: TGTGCCAGCAGCCCCGGACAGGGCGTACGGCAGCCCCAGCATTTT.

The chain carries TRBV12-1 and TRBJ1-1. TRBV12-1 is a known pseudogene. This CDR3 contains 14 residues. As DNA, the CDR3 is TGTGCCACCAGGGCGGAACGGGCGAACACTGAAGCTTTCTTT. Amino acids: CATRAERANTEAFF.

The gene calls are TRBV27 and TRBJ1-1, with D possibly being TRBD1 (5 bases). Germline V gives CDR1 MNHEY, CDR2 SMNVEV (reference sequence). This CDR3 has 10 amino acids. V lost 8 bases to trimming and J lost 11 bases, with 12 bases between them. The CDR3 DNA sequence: TGTGCCAGCGGCCCCCGGGGGGCTTTCTTT. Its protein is CASGPRGAFF.

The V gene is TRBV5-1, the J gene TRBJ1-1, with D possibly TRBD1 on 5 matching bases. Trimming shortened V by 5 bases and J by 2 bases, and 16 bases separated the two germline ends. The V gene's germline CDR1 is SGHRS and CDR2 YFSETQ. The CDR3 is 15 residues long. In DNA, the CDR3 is TGCGCCAGCAGTCGGGACGGGAGTCGTAACACTGAAGCTTTCTTT. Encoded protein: CASSRDGSRNTEAFF.

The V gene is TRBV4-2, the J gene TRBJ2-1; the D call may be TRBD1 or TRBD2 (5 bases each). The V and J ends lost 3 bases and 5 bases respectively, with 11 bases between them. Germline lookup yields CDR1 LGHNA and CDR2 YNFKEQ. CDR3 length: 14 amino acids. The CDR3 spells CASSHAGTNNEQFF. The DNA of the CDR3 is TGTGCCAGCAGCCATGCCGGGACCAACAATGAGCAGTTCTTC.

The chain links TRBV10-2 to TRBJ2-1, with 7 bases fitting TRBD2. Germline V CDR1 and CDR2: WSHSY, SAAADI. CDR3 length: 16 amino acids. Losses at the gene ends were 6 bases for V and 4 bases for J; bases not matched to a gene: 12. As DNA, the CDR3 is TGCGCCAGCAGCCTATCGGGAGGCGGCCCATACAATGAGCAGTTCTTC. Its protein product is CASSLSGGGPYNEQFF.

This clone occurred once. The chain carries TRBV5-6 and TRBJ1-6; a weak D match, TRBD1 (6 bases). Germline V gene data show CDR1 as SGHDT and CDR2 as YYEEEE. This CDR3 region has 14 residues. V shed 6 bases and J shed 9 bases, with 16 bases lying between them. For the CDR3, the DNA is TGTGCCAGCATGAACAGGGCCACGAGTTCACCCCTCCACTTT. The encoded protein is CASMNRATSSPLHF.

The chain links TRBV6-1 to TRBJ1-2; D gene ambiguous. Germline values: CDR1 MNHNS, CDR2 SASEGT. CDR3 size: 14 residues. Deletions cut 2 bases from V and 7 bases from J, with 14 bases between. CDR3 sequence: CASSEPRILRGYTF. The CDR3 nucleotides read TGTGCCAGCAGTGAACCCCGGATCCTCCGTGGCTACACCTTC.

CDR3 loop: CASSPRVPGELFF. CDR3 DNA sequence: TGTGCCAGCAGTCCGAGGGTGCCCGGGGAGCTGTTTTTT. This rearrangement joins TRBV6-6 to TRBJ2-2; D perhaps matches TRBD2 (5 bases). Germline V gene lookup returns CDR1 MNHNY and CDR2 SVGAGI (reference sequence). V was pared by 5 bases and J by 6 bases, with 10 bases between. The CDR3 is 13 residues long.

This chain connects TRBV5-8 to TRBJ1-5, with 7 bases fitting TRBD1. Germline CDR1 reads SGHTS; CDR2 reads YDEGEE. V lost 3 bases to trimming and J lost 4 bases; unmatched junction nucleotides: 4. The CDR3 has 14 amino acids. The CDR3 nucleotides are TGTGCCAGCAGCTCGGCGACAGGGAATCAGCCCCAGCATTTT. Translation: CASSSATGNQPQHF.

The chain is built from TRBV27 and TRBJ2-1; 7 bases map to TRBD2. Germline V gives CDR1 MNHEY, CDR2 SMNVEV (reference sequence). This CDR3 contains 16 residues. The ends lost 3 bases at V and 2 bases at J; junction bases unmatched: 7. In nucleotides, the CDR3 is TGTGCCAGCAGTTTCAACGGGAGGCAGGCCTACAATGAGCAGTTCTTC. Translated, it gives CASSFNGRQAYNEQFF.